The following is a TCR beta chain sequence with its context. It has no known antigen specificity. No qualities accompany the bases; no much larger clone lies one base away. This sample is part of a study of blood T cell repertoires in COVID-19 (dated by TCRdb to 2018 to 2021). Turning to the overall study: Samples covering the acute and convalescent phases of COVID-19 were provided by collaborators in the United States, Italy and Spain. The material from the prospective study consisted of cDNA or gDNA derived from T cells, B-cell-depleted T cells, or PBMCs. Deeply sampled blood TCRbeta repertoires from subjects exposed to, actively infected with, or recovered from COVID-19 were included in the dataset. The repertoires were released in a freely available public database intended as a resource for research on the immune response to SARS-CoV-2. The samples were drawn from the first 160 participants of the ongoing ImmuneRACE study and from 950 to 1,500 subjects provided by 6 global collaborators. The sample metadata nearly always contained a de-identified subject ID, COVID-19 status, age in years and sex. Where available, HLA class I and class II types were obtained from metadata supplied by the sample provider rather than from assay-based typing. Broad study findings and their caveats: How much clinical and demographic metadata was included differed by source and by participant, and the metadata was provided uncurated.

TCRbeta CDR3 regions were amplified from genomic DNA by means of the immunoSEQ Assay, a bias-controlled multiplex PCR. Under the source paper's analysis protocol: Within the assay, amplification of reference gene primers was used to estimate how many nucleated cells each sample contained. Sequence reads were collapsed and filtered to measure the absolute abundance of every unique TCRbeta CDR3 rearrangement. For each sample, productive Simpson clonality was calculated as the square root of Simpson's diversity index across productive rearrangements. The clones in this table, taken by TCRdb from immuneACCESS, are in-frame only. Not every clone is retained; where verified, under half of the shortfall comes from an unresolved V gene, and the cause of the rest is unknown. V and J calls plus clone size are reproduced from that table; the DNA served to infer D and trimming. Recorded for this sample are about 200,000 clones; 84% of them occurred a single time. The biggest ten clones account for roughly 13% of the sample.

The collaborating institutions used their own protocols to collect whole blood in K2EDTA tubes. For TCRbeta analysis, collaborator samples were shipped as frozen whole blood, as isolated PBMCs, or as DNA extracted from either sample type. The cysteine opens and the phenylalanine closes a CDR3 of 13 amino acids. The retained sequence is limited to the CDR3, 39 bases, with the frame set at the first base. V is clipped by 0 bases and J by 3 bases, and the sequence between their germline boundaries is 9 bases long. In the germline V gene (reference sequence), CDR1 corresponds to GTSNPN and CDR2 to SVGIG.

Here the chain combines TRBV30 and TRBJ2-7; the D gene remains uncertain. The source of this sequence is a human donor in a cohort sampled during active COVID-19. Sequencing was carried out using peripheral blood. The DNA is TGTGCCTGGAGTGTACTTGCCCGCTACGAGCAGTACTTC. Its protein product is CAWSVLARYEQYF.